These T cell receptor beta chains were read from a single sample in a study of breast tumors, draining lymph nodes, adjacent tissues. MiXCR, applied by TCRdb to the multiplex PCR reads, yields one record per CDR3 protein. The repertoire holds some 100,000 distinct CDR3 sequences, over 20% seen once, with under 1.5% in the top ten. The sample comprised axillary lymph node tissue. Receptors were obtained from a female donor with breast cancer. Some clones in this sample may be carry-over from other donors' samples. Both conserved end residues are part of each CDR3. The order of the fields is J gene, D gene, clone size, V gene, CDR3 length, CDR3 DNA, CDR3 protein. The D gene is left open where the match is weak. Size is stated for part of the rows, as once, few or many counts, or as a class when the clone is expanded.

TRBJ2-1,TRBD1,many,TRBV7-2,16,TGTGCCAGCAGCTCGGAAGGGACAGGGGGGTACAATGAGCAGTTCTTC,CASSSEGTGGYNEQFF
TRBJ1-1,-,-,TRBV20-1,11,TGCAGTGCTAGTAGGAACACTGAAGCTTTCTTT,CSASRNTEAFF
TRBJ2-2,-,many,TRBV4-1,16,TGCGCCAGCAGCCACAGTACAGGGCCATACGCCGGGGAGCTGTTTTTT,CASSHSTGPYAGELFF
TRBJ2-1,TRBD2,many,TRBV11-1,17,TGTGCCAGCAGCTTAACGCTAGCGGGAGCCCCTTACAATGAGCAGTTCTTC,CASSLTLAGAPYNEQFF
TRBJ1-3,-,many,TRBV12-3/TRBV12-4,14,TGTGCCAGCAGTTTAGGACTTACAGGAAACACCATATATTTT,CASSLGLTGNTIYF
TRBJ1-4,TRBD1,many,TRBV15,16,TGTGCCACCAGCAGAGGACAGGGACTCACTAATGAAAAACTGTTTTTT,CATSRGQGLTNEKLFF
TRBJ1-6,TRBD1,-,TRBV9,16,TGTGCCAGCAGCGTCTCGTCCGGGACAGGCAACTCACCCCCCCACTTT,CASSVSSGTGNSPPHF
TRBJ2-7,TRBD2,-,TRBV3-1,18,TGTGCCAGCAGCCAAGTCCGCGAGGGACTAGCGGGAAGATACGAGCAGTACTTC,CASSQVREGLAGRYEQYF
TRBJ1-2,-,many,TRBV12-3/TRBV12-4,14,TGTGCCAGCAGTTTGGCGGGCGGGAACTATGGCTACACCTTC,CASSLAGGNYGYTF
TRBJ1-2,-,many,TRBV29-1,14,TGCAGCGTTGAAACGGCAGACCTTGTCTATGGCTACACCTTC,CSVETADLVYGYTF
TRBJ2-2,-,few,TRBV19,16,TGTGCCAGTAGTTACTCCGGGACTGCGAACACCGGGGAGCTGTTTTTT,CASSYSGTANTGELFF
TRBJ2-3,TRBD1,-,TRBV24-1,13,TGTGCCACAAACAGGGGTGGCACAGATACGCAGTATTTT,CATNRGGTDTQYF
TRBJ1-3,-,many,TRBV5-8,14,TGTGCCACCAAGACTCGGGGTGCCGGAAACACCATATATTTT,CATKTRGAGNTIYF
TRBJ1-2,-,many,TRBV2,11,TGTGCCAGCAGTAGTAACTATGGCTACACCTTC,CASSSNYGYTF
TRBJ1-3,-,many,TRBV14,16,TGTGCCAGCAGCCCTTTCAGGGAGCGAATCGGAAACACCATATATTTT,CASSPFRERIGNTIYF
TRBJ1-2,TRBD1,many,TRBV20-1,12,TGCAGTGCTCGGGACAGCGGGTATGGCTACACCTTC,CSARDSGYGYTF
TRBJ2-1,-,many,TRBV20-1,16,TGCAGTGCTAGTGGGGGAGCCCGAAGGTCCTACAATGAGCAGTTCTTC,CSASGGARRSYNEQFF
TRBJ1-1,-,-,TRBV7-9,17,TGTGCCAGCAGCTTACGGGGAGCCACAACACAAAACACTGAAGCTTTCTTT,CASSLRGATTQNTEAFF
TRBJ1-5,-,many,TRBV7-2,14,TGTGCCAGCAGCTTTGGGCAGGAGAAACAGCCCCAGCATTTT,CASSFGQEKQPQHF
TRBJ2-3,-,many,TRBV7-2,12,TGTGCCAGCAGCGAGGAGGTGGATACGCAGTATTTT,CASSEEVDTQYF
TRBJ2-7,-,many,TRBV7-9,14,TGTGCCAGCAGCTTAGGGGAGGGGGCCTACGAGCAGTACTTC,CASSLGEGAYEQYF
TRBJ1-1,-,-,TRBV7-9,14,TGTGCCAGCAGCTTAGTGGGACAGAACACTGAAGCTTTCTTT,CASSLVGQNTEAFF
TRBJ1-5,TRBD1,many,TRBV6-1,16,TGTGCCAGCAGTGAATTATCGACAGGGGTCAATCAGCCCCAGCATTTT,CASSELSTGVNQPQHF
TRBJ2-1,TRBD1,-,TRBV19,15,TGTGCCAGTAATAGGGACAGGGGGCGCGTGAATGAGCAGTTCTTC,CASNRDRGRVNEQFF
TRBJ2-7,-,many,TRBV14,12,TGTGCCAGCAGCCGGGCCCTGGACGAGCAGTACTTC,CASSRALDEQYF
TRBJ2-7,-,many,TRBV4-1,16,TGCGCCAGCAGCCCTCTCGCCAGAAAACAGAGAGACGAGCAGTACTTC,CASSPLARKQRDEQYF
TRBJ1-6,-,medium-sized,TRBV6-5,10,TGTGCCAGCAGTAAGGGGGCCCTCCACTTT,CASSKGALHF
TRBJ1-3,-,many,TRBV7-2,18,TGTGCCAGCAGCTTACGACGTATGGGGCGAGTATCTGGAAACACCATATATTTT,CASSLRRMGRVSGNTIYF
TRBJ1-2,-,many,TRBV11-2,12,TGTGCCAGCAGCCCCGAGATTTATGGCTACACCTTC,CASSPEIYGYTF
TRBJ2-3,TRBD2,many,TRBV6-6,15,TGTGCCAGCAGTACGGCAGCGGGGCGGATAGATACGCAGTATTTT,CASSTAAGRIDTQYF
TRBJ1-5,TRBD1,many,TRBV4-2,17,TGTGCCAGCAGCCAAGCCACAGGGGGTGGACGCAATCAGCCCCAGCATTTT,CASSQATGGGRNQPQHF
TRBJ2-2,-,many,TRBV9,15,TGTGCCAGCAGCGTAGATCTTGGGAACACCGGGGAGCTGTTTTTT,CASSVDLGNTGELFF
TRBJ1-2,-,many,TRBV5-6,17,TGTGCCAGCAGCTTCGGACCCCGGGGGCGAGCTAACTATGGCTACACCTTC,CASSFGPRGRANYGYTF
TRBJ1-6,-,many,TRBV19,15,TGTGCCAGTAAAGGACCGTCCGCCTATAATTCACCCCTCCACTTT,CASKGPSAYNSPLHF
TRBJ2-7,-,many,TRBV6-5,12,TGTGCCAGCAGTTATCAGGGTAGCGAGCAGTACTTC,CASSYQGSEQYF
TRBJ2-2,-,many,TRBV2,15,TGTGCCAGTTCCGGAGTGGGAGGGAACACCGGGGAGCTGTTTTTT,CASSGVGGNTGELFF
TRBJ1-2,TRBD1,many,TRBV20-1,13,TGCAGTGCCAGACAGGGGGCTCTGAGTGGCTACACCTTC,CSARQGALSGYTF
TRBJ2-2,TRBD1,many,TRBV6-6,16,TGTGCCAGCAGTAGAGGGACAGGGGGCACGGCCGGGGAGCTGTTTTTT,CASSRGTGGTAGELFF
TRBJ2-2,-,many,TRBV7-9,15,TGTGCCAGCAGTGGACTTCCGCCCTCCACCGGGGAGCTGTTTTTT,CASSGLPPSTGELFF
TRBJ2-7,TRBD1,many,TRBV7-9,14,TGTGCCAGCGGTCGGGGACAGAGTACCTACGAGCAGTACTTC,CASGRGQSTYEQYF
TRBJ2-3,TRBD2,many,TRBV5-1,18,TGCGCCAGCAGCCCGACCTTTCTGGGACTAGCAGGGACAGATACGCAGTATTTT,CASSPTFLGLAGTDTQYF
TRBJ1-6,TRBD1,-,TRBV5-4,15,TGTGCCAGCAGGCCCGACAGGGCCTATAATTCACCCCTCCACTTT,CASRPDRAYNSPLHF
TRBJ2-3,-,-,TRBV6-2/TRBV6-3,12,TGTGCCAGCAGGCTCGACACAGATACGCAGTATTTT,CASRLDTDTQYF
TRBJ2-3,-,many,TRBV10-2,16,TGCGCCAGCAGTGCCTTTCCAAGGGACAGCACAGATACGCAGTATTTT,CASSAFPRDSTDTQYF
TRBJ2-5,-,many,TRBV30,15,TGTGCCTGGAGTGTTTACAGGGCAATCCAAGAGACCCAGTACTTC,CAWSVYRAIQETQYF
TRBJ1-5,-,many,TRBV5-1,14,TGCGCCAGCAGCTTGGAACCCCACAATCAGCCCCAGCATTTT,CASSLEPHNQPQHF
TRBJ1-5,-,-,TRBV10-3,13,TGTGCCATCAGCCCCTTCGACGGCCAAACCCAGCATTTT,CAISPFDGQTQHF
TRBJ2-2,TRBD2,many,TRBV20-1,16,TGCAGTGCTACCCTACTAGCGGGTAGGAACACCGGGGAGCTGTTTTTT,CSATLLAGRNTGELFF
TRBJ2-5,-,-,TRBV12-3/TRBV12-4,11,TGTGCCAGCAGTTGGTCGGAGACCCAGTACTTC,CASSWSETQYF
TRBJ1-5,-,many,TRBV14,13,TGTGCCAGCAGCCAAGATCTGGATCAGCCCCAGCATTTT,CASSQDLDQPQHF
TRBJ1-5,TRBD1,many,TRBV5-8,15,TGTGCCAGCAGGAACAGGGGCACGGGCAATCAGCCCCAGCATTTT,CASRNRGTGNQPQHF
TRBJ1-2,-,-,TRBV3-1,16,TGTGCCAGCAGCCAAGATTCGGACAGCCAGACCTATGGCTACACCTTC,CASSQDSDSQTYGYTF
TRBJ1-3,-,many,TRBV20-1,13,TGCAGTGCTACCCAGGGTACTGGAAACACCATATATTTT,CSATQGTGNTIYF
TRBJ2-7,-,many,TRBV5-8,13,TGTGCCAGCAGCCGCGATCAGAACTACGAGCAGTACTTC,CASSRDQNYEQYF
TRBJ2-6,TRBD1,many,TRBV2,15,TGTGCCAGCAGTGAGGACAGGGCTGGGGCCAACGTCCTGACTTTC,CASSEDRAGANVLTF
TRBJ1-6,-,many,TRBV5-1,17,TGCGCCAGCAGCTTGGCTGGTTCTGGGGGCTATAATTCACCCCTCCACTTT,CASSLAGSGGYNSPLHF
TRBJ1-2,-,many,TRBV10-3,12,TGTGCCATCAGTGCTGCTAACTATGGCTACACCTTC,CAISAANYGYTF